This entry features one T cell receptor beta chain sequence. The antigen is not known. The data are from a study of cytomegalovirus exposure and HLA in healthy donors. Findings and caveats of the study: A likely sequencing artifact accounted for one observed cluster of highly shared sequence variants.

The germline V gene has CDR1 SGHRS and CDR2 YFSETQ. The CDR3 runs to 15 residues. V was clipped by 0 bases and J by 3 bases, with 11 bases between them. PCR involved 60 Vbeta and 13 Jbeta primers. Assay: immunoSEQ multiplex PCR; the TCRdb copy retains only in-frame clones and omits some. The sample contains more than 130,000 clones, roughly 80% of which appear only once. The genes are TRBV5-1 and TRBJ2-3; D might be TRBD1 (5 bases). The receptor comes from a woman aged 50 to 60 in good health and CMV-seronegative. Input material: PBMCs. CDR3 in DNA: TGCGCCAGCAGCTTGGGGTCAGGGCGAACAGATACGCAGTATTTT. Translating it yields CASSLGSGRTDTQYF. The variable domain in full, completed from reference TRBV5-1 and TRBJ2-3, reads KAGVTQTPRYLIKTRGQQVTLSCSPISGHRSVSWYQQTPGQGLQFLFEYFSETQRNKGNFPGRFSGRQFSNSRSEMNVSTLELGDSALYLCASSLGSGRTDTQYFGPGTRLTVL.